These 12 T cell receptor beta chains came from one sample sequenced in a study of regulatory T cells in long-lasting Graves disease. This sample's time point: persistent/refractory GD, antithyroid drugs over 5 years with positive TRAb. PBMC RNA was the source of the TCR library. Both iRepertoire HTBI primers and Arm-PCR of CDR3 regions were used to build the TCR beta libraries. TCRdb processed the multiplex PCR reads anew with MiXCR; each CDR3 protein has one entry. The sample carries approximately 380,000 distinct CDR3 sequences, roughly 20% recorded once. Sequenced here: peripheral blood mononuclear cells (PBMCs), sampled when the disease was refractory, from a patient treated with antithyroid drugs. The receptors were sampled from a female donor with Graves disease.

This clonotype was found many times. The chain employs TRBV20-1 and TRBJ2-5; 10 nucleotides align to TRBD2. Germline V gives CDR1 DFQATT, CDR2 SNEGSKA (reference sequence). The CDR3 runs to 15 residues. With 5 bases clipped from V and 2 bases from J, the junction kept 8 bases outside the gene matches. The CDR3 reads CSADQAGGDQETQYF. The CDR3 region has the DNA TGCAGTGCTGACCAAGCGGGAGGGGATCAAGAGACCCAGTACTTC.

Concerning this clonotype: With a much larger clone just one base away, this may be a read error. J is TRBJ2-7 and V is TRBV12-3 or TRBV12-4; D is unresolved. CDR3 size: 13 residues. The CDR3 nucleotides are TGTGCCAGCAGCAGTACACAATCCTACGAGCAGCACTTC. It yields the protein CASSSTQSYEQHF.

This chain links TRBV19 with TRBJ1-2; D gene uncertain. Germline V gene data show CDR1 as LNHDA and CDR2 as SQIVND (reference sequence). V lost 6 bases and J lost 2, with 7 bases in between. This CDR3 contains 12 residues. The CDR3 DNA follows: TGTGCCAGTAGCGGCCAGAACTATGGCTACACCTTC. This translates into CASSGQNYGYTF.

This chain uses TRBV10-1 with TRBJ2-5; D possibly corresponds to TRBD2 (6 bases). The J call may be wrong; the DNA end is better matched by TRBJ2-1. Germline CDR1 and CDR2: WNHNN and SYGVQD (reference sequence). CDR3 length: 13 residues. The CDR3 loop reads CASSETGVREQFF. The CDR3 nucleotides are TGCGCCAGCAGTGAAACGGGGGTGCGAGAGCAGTTCTTC.

This clonotype has a single count. The rearrangement joins TRBV20-1 to TRBJ2-5; 8 bases are a match to TRBD2. This CDR3 comprises 14 residues. J lost 4 bases, V lost 6 bases, and 10 bases had no gene match. The V gene's germline CDR1 is DFQATT and CDR2 SNEGSKA (reference sequence). The CDR3 protein is CSAPSGAGGETQYF. Written as DNA, the CDR3 is TGCAGTGCCCCGAGCGGGGCGGGAGGAGAGACCCAGTACTTC.

The sample holds a few counts of this clonotype. The CDR3 DNA reads TGTGCCAGCAGCTTCCCGACTAGCGGGAGGGGGGACCAAGAGACCCAGTACTTC. It translates to CASSFPTSGRGDQETQYF. J is TRBJ2-5 and V is TRBV11-2; 14 bases map to TRBD2. This CDR3 contains 18 residues. Trimming took 3 bases from V and 0 from J; bases not matched to a gene: 6. Germline V gives CDR1 SGHAT, CDR2 FQNNGV.

In regard to this clonotype: At one of its ends the junction is not consistent with the germline gene, which may arise from a read error. The chain uses TRBV13 and TRBJ1-3; D is possibly TRBD1 (6 bases). The CDR3 length is 16 residues. The germline V gene encodes CDR1 PRHDT and CDR2 FYEKMQ (reference sequence). DNA for the CDR3: TGTGCCAGCAGTTTAGCCTCAGGGGTAGACGGAAACACCATATATTTT. It codes for CASSLASGVDGNTIYF.

This chain links TRBV6-5 with TRBJ2-7, with 9 bases identical to TRBD2. Germline V gene data show CDR1 as MNHEY and CDR2 as SVGAGI. The CDR3 extends over 17 amino acids. Unmatched junction bases numbered 9, after V lost 0 bases and J lost 3 bases. CDR3 in amino acids: CASSYSMGAGGHYEQYF. CDR3 DNA: TGTGCCAGCAGTTACTCGATGGGCGCGGGAGGGCACTACGAGCAGTACTTC.

The rearrangement links TRBV28 to TRBJ1-2; 8 nucleotides agree with TRBD1. V gave up 6 bases and J gave up 5 bases; unmatched junction bases: 8. Germline CDR1 reads MDHEN; CDR2 reads SYDVKM. The CDR3 loop spans 14 amino acids. CDR3 residues: CASSLTGERYGYTF. In DNA, the CDR3 is TGTGCCAGCAGCCTGACAGGGGAGAGGTATGGCTACACCTTC.

This clonotype was detected a few times. The chain uses TRBV2 and TRBJ1-2; no firm D call. Germline V gives CDR1 SNHLY, CDR2 FYNNEI. CDR3 length equals 11 residues. V lost 4 bases to trimming and J lost 7 bases, with 7 bases between them. CDR3 DNA sequence: TGTGCCAGCAGTGGACTCGTTGGCTACACCTTC. This gives the protein CASSGLVGYTF.

This clonotype was counted many times. In nucleotides, the CDR3 is TGTGCCAGCAGTTCGATGGACAGGGGGAAGGGCACTGAAGCTTTCTTT. It is translated as CASSSMDRGKGTEAFF. This chain uses TRBV28 with TRBJ1-1, with TRBD1 matching over 10 bases. J lost 4 bases, V lost 4 bases, and 9 bases had no gene match. Germline V gene sequence: CDR1 MDHEN, CDR2 SYDVKM. The CDR3 is 16 residues long.

The chain joins TRBV7-9 to TRBJ2-3, with TRBD2 matching 15 bases. The CDR3 is made up of 18 amino acids. In germline, CDR1 is SEHNR, CDR2 FQNEAQ (reference sequence). Germline trimming cut 8 bases from V and 0 bases from J; bases unmatched to any gene: 9. CDR3 nucleotide sequence: TGTGCCAGCCCGGGACTAGCGGGAGGCGTTGATAGCACAGATACGCAGTATTTT. It encodes CASPGLAGGVDSTDTQYF.